This is a list of T cell receptor beta chains from one sample in a study of blood T cell repertoires in COVID-19. The data were produced by immunoSEQ multiplex PCR, yet TCRdb's version contains in-frame clones alone and is incomplete. The data hold about 250,000 clones, with approximately 84% observed a single time. The sample was PBMCs or T cells enriched from blood (not recorded which). Every receptor here comes from a man aged 40-55 years who had recovered from COVID-19. CDR3s include the opening cysteine and the closing phenylalanine or tryptophan. Each record gives: CDR3 protein, CDR3 DNA, CDR3 length, D gene, clone size, V gene, J gene. The D gene is left open where the match is weak. Only part of the rows carry a size: once, few, many, or a class if the clone is expanded.

cdr3_aa: CASSQDGLAGGTQYF; cdr3_nt: TGTGCCAGCAGCCAAGATGGCCTAGCGGGAGGGACCCAGTACTTC; cdr3_length: 15; d_call: TRBD2; clone_size: .; v_call: TRBV3-1/TRBV3-2; j_call: TRBJ2-5
cdr3_aa: CAWSESYNSPLHF; cdr3_nt: TGTGCCTGGAGCGAGAGCTATAATTCACCCCTCCACTTT; cdr3_length: 13; d_call: .; clone_size: .; v_call: TRBV30; j_call: TRBJ1-6
cdr3_aa: CASSLWTGRSYGYTF; cdr3_nt: TGTGCCAGCAGTTTATGGACAGGGAGGAGTTATGGCTACACCTTC; cdr3_length: 15; d_call: TRBD1; clone_size: .; v_call: TRBV28; j_call: TRBJ1-2
cdr3_aa: CASSLGGNFYEQYF; cdr3_nt: TGTGCCAGCAGCTTGGGAGGGAATTTCTACGAGCAGTACTTC; cdr3_length: 14; d_call: .; clone_size: .; v_call: TRBV5-6; j_call: TRBJ2-7
cdr3_aa: CATSKQGDRNTEAFF; cdr3_nt: TGTGCCACCAGCAAACAGGGGGATCGAAACACTGAAGCTTTCTTT; cdr3_length: 15; d_call: TRBD1; clone_size: few; v_call: TRBV15; j_call: TRBJ1-1
cdr3_aa: CASRTDKGAEAFF; cdr3_nt: TGTGCCAGCAGGACGGACAAAGGGGCTGAAGCTTTCTTT; cdr3_length: 13; d_call: .; clone_size: .; v_call: TRBV5-4; j_call: TRBJ1-1
cdr3_aa: CASSLEAGFDQPQHF; cdr3_nt: TGCGCCAGCAGCTTGGAGGCAGGTTTTGATCAGCCCCAGCATTTT; cdr3_length: 15; d_call: .; clone_size: .; v_call: TRBV5-1; j_call: TRBJ1-5
cdr3_aa: CASSLRGETQYF; cdr3_nt: TGTGCCAGCAGTCTCAGGGGAGAGACCCAGTACTTC; cdr3_length: 12; d_call: .; clone_size: .; v_call: TRBV6-2/TRBV6-3; j_call: TRBJ2-5
cdr3_aa: CASSLGGPQPGELFF; cdr3_nt: TGTGCCAGCAGCTTGGGGGGACCACAACCCGGGGAGCTGTTTTTT; cdr3_length: 15; d_call: .; clone_size: .; v_call: TRBV7-3; j_call: TRBJ2-2
cdr3_aa: CASSEAKQFAEAFF; cdr3_nt: TGTGCCAGCAGTGAAGCGAAACAGTTCGCTGAAGCTTTCTTT; cdr3_length: 14; d_call: .; clone_size: .; v_call: TRBV6-1; j_call: TRBJ1-1
cdr3_aa: CASSPSGGRYTGELFF; cdr3_nt: TGTGCCAGCAGCCCCTCGGGGGGCCGATACACCGGGGAGCTGTTTTTT; cdr3_length: 16; d_call: .; clone_size: .; v_call: TRBV11-1; j_call: TRBJ2-2
cdr3_aa: CATSRVGGQETQYF; cdr3_nt: TGTGCCACCAGCAGAGTTGGCGGCCAAGAGACCCAGTACTTC; cdr3_length: 14; d_call: .; clone_size: few; v_call: TRBV15; j_call: TRBJ2-5
cdr3_aa: CASSWTGFDTEAFF; cdr3_nt: TGCGCCAGCAGCTGGACAGGGTTCGACACTGAAGCTTTCTTT; cdr3_length: 14; d_call: TRBD1; clone_size: .; v_call: TRBV5-1; j_call: TRBJ1-1
cdr3_aa: CASSLARAGTEAFF; cdr3_nt: TGTGCCAGCAGCTTAGCGCGAGCCGGCACTGAAGCTTTCTTT; cdr3_length: 14; d_call: .; clone_size: once; v_call: TRBV7-2; j_call: TRBJ1-1
cdr3_aa: CASSLSGTDGYTF; cdr3_nt: TGTGCCAGCAGCCTCTCCGGGACAGATGGCTACACCTTC; cdr3_length: 13; d_call: TRBD1; clone_size: .; v_call: TRBV3-1/TRBV3-2; j_call: TRBJ1-2
cdr3_aa: CASRSTDSSYEQYF; cdr3_nt: TGCGCCAGCAGGTCGACGGACAGCTCCTACGAGCAGTACTTC; cdr3_length: 14; d_call: .; clone_size: .; v_call: TRBV5-1; j_call: TRBJ2-7
cdr3_aa: CAISTGSSQETQYF; cdr3_nt: TGTGCCATCAGTACAGGGTCTTCACAAGAGACCCAGTACTTC; cdr3_length: 14; d_call: .; clone_size: once; v_call: TRBV10-3; j_call: TRBJ2-5
cdr3_aa: CASSLRDRGRNF; cdr3_nt: TGTGCCAGCAGTTTAAGGGACAGGGGCCGGAACTTC; cdr3_length: 12; d_call: TRBD1; clone_size: .; v_call: TRBV28; j_call: TRBJ2-5
cdr3_aa: CSARPGYEQYF; cdr3_nt: TGCAGTGCTAGGCCCGGGTACGAGCAGTACTTC; cdr3_length: 11; d_call: .; clone_size: .; v_call: TRBV20-1; j_call: TRBJ2-7
cdr3_aa: CASSPSGGITDTQYF; cdr3_nt: TGTGCCAGCAGCCCTAGCGGGGGCATCACAGATACGCAGTATTTT; cdr3_length: 15; d_call: TRBD2; clone_size: .; v_call: TRBV7-9; j_call: TRBJ2-3
cdr3_aa: CASSLLRLAGGPSNEQFF; cdr3_nt: TGTGCCAGCAGCTTACTACGACTAGCGGGGGGGCCCTCCAATGAGCAGTTCTTC; cdr3_length: 18; d_call: TRBD2; clone_size: .; v_call: TRBV11-2; j_call: TRBJ2-1
cdr3_aa: CASGTGGYQPQHF; cdr3_nt: TGTGCCAGCGGGACAGGGGGCTATCAGCCCCAGCATTTT; cdr3_length: 13; d_call: TRBD1; clone_size: .; v_call: TRBV2; j_call: TRBJ1-5
cdr3_aa: CASSPRAGAPYGYTF; cdr3_nt: TGCGCCAGCAGCCCTCGGGCAGGGGCCCCTTATGGCTACACCTTC; cdr3_length: 15; d_call: .; clone_size: once; v_call: TRBV4-3; j_call: TRBJ1-2
cdr3_aa: CAIRQGARATEAFF; cdr3_nt: TGTGCCATCAGGCAGGGGGCGAGAGCCACTGAAGCTTTCTTT; cdr3_length: 14; d_call: TRBD1; clone_size: .; v_call: TRBV10-3; j_call: TRBJ1-1
cdr3_aa: CASSLMPLARTYEQYF; cdr3_nt: TGTGCCAGCAGTTTAATGCCGCTAGCGAGGACCTACGAGCAGTACTTC; cdr3_length: 16; d_call: .; clone_size: .; v_call: TRBV27; j_call: TRBJ2-7
cdr3_aa: CASSLAVSSYEQYF; cdr3_nt: TGTGCCAGCAGCTTAGCCGTTAGCTCCTACGAGCAGTACTTC; cdr3_length: 14; d_call: .; clone_size: .; v_call: TRBV7-2; j_call: TRBJ2-7
cdr3_aa: CASSPTGRAYGYTF; cdr3_nt: TGTGCCAGCAGCCCGACGGGCAGGGCCTATGGCTACACCTTC; cdr3_length: 14; d_call: .; clone_size: .; v_call: TRBV7-9; j_call: TRBJ1-2
cdr3_aa: CASNWGSQSSEAFF; cdr3_nt: TGTGCCAGCAACTGGGGCTCTCAGAGCTCTGAAGCTTTCTTT; cdr3_length: 14; d_call: .; clone_size: .; v_call: TRBV7-8; j_call: TRBJ1-1
cdr3_aa: CASGFPFGANEKLFF; cdr3_nt: TGTGCTAGTGGTTTTCCCTTTGGGGCGAATGAAAAACTGTTTTTT; cdr3_length: 15; d_call: .; clone_size: .; v_call: TRBV12-5; j_call: TRBJ1-4
cdr3_aa: CASSRRGAGELFF; cdr3_nt: TGCGCCAGCAGCCGGCGGGGCGCCGGGGAGCTGTTTTTT; cdr3_length: 13; d_call: .; clone_size: .; v_call: TRBV5-1; j_call: TRBJ2-2
cdr3_aa: CAISDRADTQYF; cdr3_nt: TGTGCCATCAGTGATCGAGCCGATACGCAGTATTTT; cdr3_length: 12; d_call: .; clone_size: .; v_call: TRBV10-3; j_call: TRBJ2-3
cdr3_aa: CASGRMYSISNYGYTF; cdr3_nt: TGCGCCAGCGGGAGAATGTACAGTATTTCTAACTATGGCTACACCTTC; cdr3_length: 16; d_call: .; clone_size: once; v_call: TRBV5-1; j_call: TRBJ1-2
cdr3_aa: CSVRDATNEKLFF; cdr3_nt: TGCAGCGTGCGGGATGCAACTAATGAAAAACTGTTTTTT; cdr3_length: 13; d_call: .; clone_size: .; v_call: TRBV29-1; j_call: TRBJ1-4
cdr3_aa: CASKRSVNSYEQYF; cdr3_nt: TGTGCCAGCAAACGATCGGTCAACTCCTACGAGCAGTACTTC; cdr3_length: 14; d_call: .; clone_size: .; v_call: TRBV2; j_call: TRBJ2-7
cdr3_aa: CASSEELAVTYEQYF; cdr3_nt: TGTGCCAGCAGTGAAGAGCTAGCTGTTACCTACGAGCAGTACTTC; cdr3_length: 15; d_call: .; clone_size: .; v_call: TRBV2; j_call: TRBJ2-7